The 11 T cell receptor gamma chains listed next were all sequenced from one sample in a study of γδ T cells in repeated Plasmodium falciparum infection. Gammadelta T cells were flow-sorted from PBMC into Vgamma9/Vdelta2+ and Vdelta2-negative populations for bulk analysis. TCRdb re-called clones from the multiplex PCR reads via CATT. The table lists approximately 26,000 gamma-chain clones, 3% of them singletons. The material sequenced was gamma-delta T cells from blood. All receptors derive from a pool of human donors (malaria-infected and uninfected, not separated).

This clone has only a few counts. Translating this DNA gives a protein that differs at residue 9 from the TCRdb one, which belongs to a much larger clone; a read error is likely, and the protein shown is this translation. V and J are TRGV9 and TRGJ1 or TRGJ2. TCRdb records no J gene; here it was assigned by comparing the DNA to germline. CDR1 GITISATS and CDR2 ISYDGTV come from the germline V gene (reference sequence). This CDR3 spans 14 amino acids. The CDR3 nucleotides read TGTGCCTTGTGGGAGGTAACGAATTGTTATAAGAAACTCTTT. Its protein product is CALWEVTNCYKKLF.

Remarks on this clone: A read error is likely here: a far larger clone is one base away. It is unclear where the CDR3 begins or ends on the DNA, so no DNA is shown, and the CDR3 is as TCRdb lists it. This CDR3 is also generated by other DNA sequences in the sample. No J gene was assigned, while the V gene was called as TRGV9. The CDR3 totals 35 residues, both ends included. CDR1 GITISATS and CDR2 ISYDGTV come from the germline V gene (reference sequence). CDR3 residues: CALWEARADRIIIRNSLAVEQHLLSQVSIGRIQHF.

This clone showed up many times. A far larger clone is only one base removed, so a read error is likely. Other DNA sequences within the sample encode an identical CDR3. The chain is built from TRGV9 and TRGJ1 or TRGJ2. The J gene, missing from TCRdb, was assigned here through DNA to germline matching. This CDR3 has 12 amino acids. Germline CDR1 is GITISATS and CDR2 is ISYDGTV (reference sequence). With 2 bases clipped from V and 11 bases from J, the junction kept 9 bases outside the gene matches. Here the CDR3 reads CALWEGSDEKLF. CDR3 bases: TGTGCCTTGTGGGAGGGGAGCGATGAGAAACTCTTT.

As for this clone: With only one base between it and a far larger clone, this is likely a read error. The J gene has no call, while the V gene is TRGV5. Germline values: CDR1 VINAFY, CDR2 YDVSNSKD. The CDR3 spans 14 residues. The CDR3 here is CATWDRQNRLKKLF. For the CDR3, the DNA is TGTGCCACCTGGGACAGGCAAAATCGGTTAAAGAAGCTCTTT.

In this sample, this clone turned up many times. A far more abundant clone sits one base away, making this likely a read error. Other DNA sequences from this sample encode an identical CDR3 as well. The chain has TRGV9 and TRGJP. TCRdb does not report a J gene; here it was assigned by matching the DNA to germline references. The V gene's germline CDR1 is GITISATS and CDR2 ISYDGTV (reference sequence). This CDR3 region has 15 residues. The junction had 9 bases not matched to a gene; V was cut back by 3 bases and J by 13 bases. The CDR3 coding sequence is TGTGCCTTGTGGGAGCCCCCGGTAGGCAAAAAAATCAAGGTATTT. Translating gives CALWEPPVGKKIKVF.

Many counts were recorded for this clone. The chain employs TRGV3 and TRGJ1 or TRGJ2. The V gene's germline CDR1 is VTNTFY and CDR2 YDVSTARD (reference sequence). J lost 8 bases, V lost 0 bases, and 7 bases had no gene match. The CDR3 consists of 13 residues. The CDR3 reads CATWDRPGDKKLF. The CDR3 nucleotides read TGTGCCACCTGGGACAGGCCCGGGGATAAGAAACTCTTT.

On this clone: TCRdb shows a much larger clone's protein in place of this DNA's translation, and the two differ at residue 12, likely through a read error; the protein shown is translated from the DNA. The V segment is TRGV9, and no J call was made. From germline, CDR1 is GITISATS and CDR2 ISYDGTV (reference sequence). The CDR3 length is 14 residues. In DNA form, the CDR3 reads TGTGCCTTGTGGGAGGGCCGAAATTATTATAAGAGACTCTTT. This codes for CALWEGRNYYKRLF.

The V and J genes are TRGV9 and TRGJ1 or TRGJ2. The J gene was not available in TCRdb and was assigned here by matching the DNA to germline segments. Per the germline V gene, CDR1 is GITISATS and CDR2 is ISYDGTV (reference sequence). The CDR3 consists of 13 residues. Unmatched junction bases numbered 9, after V lost 0 bases and J lost 10 bases. CDR3 DNA sequence: TGTGCCTTGTGGGAGGTGCTTGTATTAAAGAAACTCTTT. This sequence encodes CALWEVLVLKKLF.

This clone was picked up many times. This chain links TRGV2 with TRGJP. J gave up 6 bases and V 0 bases, and 8 bases lay outside the gene matches. Germline CDR1 reads EGSNGY; CDR2 reads YDSYNSKV. The CDR3 totals 18 residues. For the CDR3, the DNA is TGTGCCACCTGGGACGGGCCTCGAGGAGAGTTGGGCAAAAAAATCAAGGTATTT. This encodes CATWDGPRGELGKKIKVF.

In this sample, this clone turned up a few times. With only one base between it and a far larger clone, this is likely a read error. The sample has other DNA sequences that encode this CDR3 too. The V gene reported is TRGV9; the J gene is uncalled. CDR3 length: 13 amino acids. Germline-derived CDR1 and CDR2 are GITISATS and ISYDGTV (reference sequence). CDR3 nucleotides: TGTGCCTTGTGGGAGGTGATGGGAAGGGAGAAACTCTTC. As protein: CALWEVMGREKLF.

Of note for this clone: A read error likely explains why the TCRdb protein, taken from a much larger clone, differs from this DNA's translation at residue 2; the protein shown is translated from the DNA. The V call is TRGV9, the J call TRGJ1 or TRGJ2. Germline CDR1 is GITISATS and CDR2 is ISYDGTV (reference sequence). There are 10 residues in the CDR3. As DNA, the CDR3 is TGTACCTTCAGGACTCCTAAGAAACTCTTT. This translates into CTFRTPKKLF.